The clone carrying this T cell receptor beta chain occurred a few times. The data stem from a study of blood T cell repertoires in COVID-19. Study overall: Donors in the United States, Italy and Spain gave samples during acute or convalescent COVID-19. Sources were T cells, B-cell-depleted T cells, or PBMCs; the material itself was cDNA or gDNA.

This CDR3 has 12 amino acids. The V end was cut by 6 bases, the J end by 5 bases, with 10 bases between. In the study's own analysis: Amplified reference gene primers provided the basis for estimating nucleated cell counts. Data came from immunoSEQ multiplex PCR; TCRdb stores just in-frame clones and leaves some out. V, J and clone size are those of that table, while D and trimming were read from the DNA. Seen here are a few hundred thousand clones, just under 90% observed once, and the top ten hold roughly 3.7%. The sequenced material came from peripheral blood. This chain joins TRBV12-3 or TRBV12-4 and TRBJ1-2; tentatively, D is TRBD1 (5 bases). The TCR sequence derives from a woman in her forties with acute or convalescent COVID-19. CDR3 sequence (DNA): TGTGCCAGCAGACCTGACAGATATGGCTACACCTTC. The encoded protein is CASRPDRYGYTF.